Listed below are T cell receptor beta chains from one sample, sequenced in a study of blood T cell repertoires in COVID-19. Measured with immunoSEQ multiplex PCR; TCRdb has only the in-frame clones, and not every one. The repertoire includes about 25,000 clones, roughly 80% of them detected once, and under 60% sits in the top ten. The sequencing sample was made of peripheral blood. The receptors were sampled from a man aged 50 or older with active or convalescent COVID-19. The CDR3 runs from the conserved cysteine through the conserved F or W. The order of the fields is V gene, J gene, CDR3 protein.

v_gene: TRBV7-9; j_gene: TRBJ2-3; CDR3aa: CASSLGGRTDTQYF
v_gene: TRBV11-3; j_gene: TRBJ1-1; CDR3aa: CASSLDSWAGNTEAFF
v_gene: TRBV7-9; j_gene: TRBJ2-1; CDR3aa: CASSSGVLAPTYNEQFF
v_gene: TRBV11-3; j_gene: TRBJ2-3; CDR3aa: CASSLGNRPGDTQYF
v_gene: TRBV6-5; j_gene: TRBJ1-6; CDR3aa: CASSYSTSPGQAPLHF
v_gene: TRBV5-6; j_gene: TRBJ2-3; CDR3aa: CASSLGQGLRDTQYF
v_gene: TRBV5-6; j_gene: TRBJ2-1; CDR3aa: CASSGDYYEQFF
v_gene: TRBV3-1/TRBV3-2; j_gene: TRBJ2-4; CDR3aa: CASSHIPKNIQYF
v_gene: TRBV24-1; j_gene: TRBJ1-4; CDR3aa: CATSDSRARDRVFTTNEKLFF
v_gene: TRBV19; j_gene: TRBJ1-1; CDR3aa: CASSKADRNTEAFF
v_gene: TRBV19; j_gene: TRBJ2-1; CDR3aa: CASSILRDRADNEQFF
v_gene: TRBV15; j_gene: TRBJ2-2; CDR3aa: CATSIGTGGWTGELFF
v_gene: TRBV30; j_gene: TRBJ2-7; CDR3aa: CAWKAGYPYEQYF
v_gene: TRBV7-9; j_gene: TRBJ2-1; CDR3aa: CASSPRGSRDNEQFF
v_gene: TRBV29-1; j_gene: TRBJ1-4; CDR3aa: CSVGGEKLFF
v_gene: TRBV15; j_gene: TRBJ2-5; CDR3aa: CATSRDIGGGETQYF
v_gene: TRBV28; j_gene: TRBJ2-2; CDR3aa: CAQRCPVGQGPESTGELFF
v_gene: TRBV4-2; j_gene: TRBJ2-5; CDR3aa: CASSQKQGEETQYF
v_gene: TRBV27; j_gene: TRBJ2-1; CDR3aa: CASKYDRGPYNEQFF
v_gene: TRBV29-1; j_gene: TRBJ1-1; CDR3aa: CSVAQDLNTEAFF
v_gene: TRBV4-1; j_gene: TRBJ2-7; CDR3aa: CASSLQVGQRSVLYEQYF
v_gene: TRBV3-1/TRBV3-2; j_gene: TRBJ1-2; CDR3aa: CASSQAGVGSLNGYTF
v_gene: TRBV24-1; j_gene: TRBJ2-3; CDR3aa: CATSGTADTQYF
v_gene: TRBV9; j_gene: TRBJ2-6; CDR3aa: CASSLAREANVLTF
v_gene: TRBV6-4; j_gene: TRBJ2-6; CDR3aa: CASSDGQTSGANVLTF
v_gene: TRBV7-9; j_gene: TRBJ2-1; CDR3aa: CASSAGPSYNEQFF
v_gene: TRBV11-2; j_gene: TRBJ2-5; CDR3aa: CASSKPGQGMFGQETQYF
v_gene: TRBV3-1/TRBV3-2; j_gene: TRBJ2-1; CDR3aa: CASSQDWRVPLYNEQFF
v_gene: TRBV29-1; j_gene: TRBJ2-7; CDR3aa: CSVDPRAGEQYF
v_gene: TRBV2; j_gene: TRBJ1-1; CDR3aa: CASGGDTEAFF
v_gene: TRBV5-5; j_gene: TRBJ2-3; CDR3aa: CASSSSGTTSTDTQYF
v_gene: TRBV18; j_gene: TRBJ1-3; CDR3aa: CASSPPGQGRNTIYF
v_gene: TRBV28; j_gene: TRBJ1-5; CDR3aa: CASSSGTVYQPQHF
v_gene: TRBV12-5; j_gene: TRBJ2-1; CDR3aa: CASRGFRDSGYNEQFF
v_gene: TRBV27; j_gene: TRBJ2-7; CDR3aa: CASSTYRDRGYEQYF
v_gene: TRBV6-5; j_gene: TRBJ1-4; CDR3aa: CASSSPGQGKKLFF
v_gene: TRBV19; j_gene: TRBJ2-1; CDR3aa: CASSMRGIHNEQFF
v_gene: TRBV28; j_gene: TRBJ1-2; CDR3aa: CASSSPGQPYGYTF
v_gene: TRBV6-6; j_gene: TRBJ2-1; CDR3aa: CASSSPGLTQNEQFF
v_gene: TRBV25-1; j_gene: TRBJ1-4; CDR3aa: CASSSGRMGEKLFF
v_gene: TRBV4-1; j_gene: TRBJ1-1; CDR3aa: CASSQDRGGEAFF
v_gene: TRBV24-1; j_gene: TRBJ1-1; CDR3aa: CATSDFLGVNTEAFF
v_gene: TRBV19; j_gene: TRBJ2-7; CDR3aa: CASSIRGPPYEQYF
v_gene: TRBV30; j_gene: TRBJ1-6; CDR3aa: CALDRGFTPLHF
v_gene: TRBV18; j_gene: TRBJ2-5; CDR3aa: CASSPIDRVQETQYF
v_gene: TRBV11-2; j_gene: TRBJ1-3; CDR3aa: CASSSGLQGGFRNTIYF
v_gene: TRBV5-4; j_gene: TRBJ2-3; CDR3aa: CASSPDLVGTDTQYF
v_gene: TRBV5-1; j_gene: TRBJ2-1; CDR3aa: CASSPTYNEQFF
v_gene: TRBV7-9; j_gene: TRBJ2-3; CDR3aa: CASSHGLVADTQYF
v_gene: TRBV9; j_gene: TRBJ2-1; CDR3aa: CASSPIGQAFDNEQFF
v_gene: TRBV12-3/TRBV12-4; j_gene: TRBJ2-5; CDR3aa: CASSAGETQYF
v_gene: TRBV4-1; j_gene: TRBJ1-4; CDR3aa: CASSQTNTNEKLFF
v_gene: TRBV7-9; j_gene: TRBJ2-7; CDR3aa: CASMGQGATYEQYF
v_gene: TRBV19; j_gene: TRBJ2-7; CDR3aa: CASSTPGTGGVEQYF